This T cell receptor beta chain is drawn from a study of blood T cell repertoires in COVID-19. Background on the study: COVID-19 samples, acute and convalescent, were from the United States, Italy and Spain.

In Cohort 3, a recovered donor had either two negative PCRs, clearance, or symptom resolution. The CDR3 consists of 16 residues. Trimming took off 7 bases at V and 0 bases at J, with 17 bases between the two ends. CDR1 and CDR2 (germline): SGHDN, FVKESK. TCRdb's copy holds only in-frame clones and misses some; the assay was immunoSEQ multiplex PCR. The sample records over 150,000 clones, around 90% being singletons. The clonotype was recovered from a woman aged 18-35 years who had recovered from COVID-19. The V gene is TRBV14, the J gene TRBJ2-3; a possible D gene is TRBD2 (5 bases). Sequenced sample: PBMCs or T cells enriched from blood (not recorded which). The CDR3 is CASTPRSRGSTDTQYF. CDR3 DNA sequence: TGTGCCAGCACCCCAAGATCTCGGGGTAGCACAGATACGCAGTATTTT.